Reported below is one TCR beta chain. TCRdb's copy holds only in-frame clones and misses some; the assay was immunoSEQ multiplex PCR. The repertoire holds 85,000 to 100,000 clones, with approximately 90% as singletons. J lost 2 bases, V lost 5 bases, and 6 bases had no gene match. CDR1 is MNHEY, CDR2 SMNVEV, per germline (reference sequence). The CDR3 contains 15 residues. This sample stems from a study of T cell changes during pregnancy in multiple sclerosis. Sequenced here: peripheral blood, sampled before pregnancy. The chain uses TRBV27 and TRBJ2-3; 8 bases are a match to TRBD2. This clonotype was sampled from a female donor with multiple sclerosis, enrolled in a pregnancy study. CDR3 sequence: CASSAGTSLTDTQYF. CDR3 sequence (DNA): TGTGCCAGCAGTGCAGGGACTAGTCTCACAGATACGCAGTATTTT.